This record concerns one T cell receptor (beta chain) sequence. The CDR3 has 16 residues. V gave up 5 bases and J gave up 4 bases, with 20 bases separating them. Germline V lookup: CDR1 SGHAT, CDR2 FQDESV (reference sequence). In the study's own analysis: Reference gene primers were amplified, and this amplification served to estimate nucleated cell counts. Here immunoSEQ multiplex PCR was the method, and the copy in TCRdb shows in-frame clones only, minus some. V and J calls and clone size are given by that table; D and trimming were obtained from the DNA. The sample gives roughly 520,000 clones, roughly 90% of which show up once; around 1.9% is in the top ten. The data originate from a study of blood T cell repertoires in COVID-19.

The TCR comes from a woman aged 40 to 55 who had recovered from COVID-19. This rearrangement joins TRBV11-1 to TRBJ1-2; D gene ambiguous. Sequenced material: PBMCs or T cells enriched from blood (not recorded which). The CDR3 DNA reads TGTGCCAGCAGCCTTAAACCAGATCCTTCCACCTATGGCTACACCTTC. The encoded protein is CASSLKPDPSTYGYTF.